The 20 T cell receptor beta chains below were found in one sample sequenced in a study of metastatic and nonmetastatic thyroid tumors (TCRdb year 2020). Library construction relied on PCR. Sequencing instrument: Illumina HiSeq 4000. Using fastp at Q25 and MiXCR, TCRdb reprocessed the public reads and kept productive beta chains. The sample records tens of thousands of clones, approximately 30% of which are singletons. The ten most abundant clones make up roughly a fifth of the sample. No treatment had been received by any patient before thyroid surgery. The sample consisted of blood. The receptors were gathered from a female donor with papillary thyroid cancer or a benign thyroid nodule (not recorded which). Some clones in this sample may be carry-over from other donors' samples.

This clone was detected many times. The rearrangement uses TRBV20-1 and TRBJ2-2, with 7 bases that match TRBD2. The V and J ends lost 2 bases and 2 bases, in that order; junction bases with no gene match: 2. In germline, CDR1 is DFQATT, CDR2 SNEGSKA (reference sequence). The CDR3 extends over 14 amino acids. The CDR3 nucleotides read TGCAGTGCTAGATCTAGCGGCAACACCGGGGAGCTGTTTTTT. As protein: CSARSSGNTGELFF.

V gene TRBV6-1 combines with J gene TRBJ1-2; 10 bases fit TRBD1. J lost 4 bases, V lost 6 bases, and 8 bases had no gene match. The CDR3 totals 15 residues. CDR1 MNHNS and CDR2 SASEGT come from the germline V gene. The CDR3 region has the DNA TGTGCCAGCAGAAGTAGACAGGGGGCTCGCTATGGCTACACCTTC. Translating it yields CASRSRQGARYGYTF.

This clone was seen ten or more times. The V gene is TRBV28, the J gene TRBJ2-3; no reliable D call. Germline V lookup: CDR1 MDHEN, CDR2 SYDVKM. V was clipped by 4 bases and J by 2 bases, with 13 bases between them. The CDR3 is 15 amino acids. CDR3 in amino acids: CASSSDVVLTDTQYF. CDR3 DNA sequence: TGTGCCAGCAGTTCCGATGTGGTCCTCACAGATACGCAGTATTTT.

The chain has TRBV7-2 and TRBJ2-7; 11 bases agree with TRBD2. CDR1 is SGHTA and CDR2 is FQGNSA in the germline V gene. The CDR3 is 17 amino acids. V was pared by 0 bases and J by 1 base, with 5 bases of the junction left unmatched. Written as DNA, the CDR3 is TGTGCCAGCAGCTTAGCAGGCGGGACTAGCGGTTCCTACGAGCAGTACTTC. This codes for CASSLAGGTSGSYEQYF.

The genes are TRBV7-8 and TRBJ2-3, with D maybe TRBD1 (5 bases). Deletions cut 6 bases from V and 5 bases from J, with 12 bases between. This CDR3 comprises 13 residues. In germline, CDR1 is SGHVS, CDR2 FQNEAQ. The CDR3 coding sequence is TGTGCCAGCAGGGACAATCACCGAGATACGCAGTATTTT. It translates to CASRDNHRDTQYF.

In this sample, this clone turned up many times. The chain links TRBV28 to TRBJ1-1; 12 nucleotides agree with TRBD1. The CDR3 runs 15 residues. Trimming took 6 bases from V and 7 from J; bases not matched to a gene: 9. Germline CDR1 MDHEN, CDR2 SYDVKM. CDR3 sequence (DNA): TGTGCCAGCAGAAGTCCCGGGACAGGGGGCATTGAAGCTTTCTTT. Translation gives CASRSPGTGGIEAFF.

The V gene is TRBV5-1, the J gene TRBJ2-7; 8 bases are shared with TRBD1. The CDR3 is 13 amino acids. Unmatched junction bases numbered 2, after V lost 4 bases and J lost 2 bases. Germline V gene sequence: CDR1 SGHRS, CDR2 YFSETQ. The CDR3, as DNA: TGCGCCAGCAGCCGGGACAGGACCTACGAGCAGTACTTC. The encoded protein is CASSRDRTYEQYF.

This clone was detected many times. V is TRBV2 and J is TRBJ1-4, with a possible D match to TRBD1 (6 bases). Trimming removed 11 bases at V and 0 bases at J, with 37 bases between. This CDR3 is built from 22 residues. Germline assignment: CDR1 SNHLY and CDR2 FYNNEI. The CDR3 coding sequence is TGTGCCCTACAGCTTCCGACGACAGCTGGGGGGCCAAGGGGGTCAACTAATGAAAAACTGTTTTTT. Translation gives CALQLPTTAGGPRGSTNEKLFF.

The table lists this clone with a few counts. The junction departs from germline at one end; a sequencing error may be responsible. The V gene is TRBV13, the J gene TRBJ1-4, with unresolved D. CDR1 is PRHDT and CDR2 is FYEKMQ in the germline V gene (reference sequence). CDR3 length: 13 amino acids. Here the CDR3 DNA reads TGTGCCAGCAGCTTACGAGGTGAGGAAAAACTGCTTTTT. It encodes CASSLRGEEKLLF.

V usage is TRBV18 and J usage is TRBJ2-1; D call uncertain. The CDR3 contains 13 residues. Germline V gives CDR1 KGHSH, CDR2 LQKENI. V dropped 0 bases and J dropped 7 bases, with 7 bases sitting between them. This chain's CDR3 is CASSPPLRNEQFF. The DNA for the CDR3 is TGTGCCAGCTCACCACCGTTGAGAAATGAGCAGTTCTTC.

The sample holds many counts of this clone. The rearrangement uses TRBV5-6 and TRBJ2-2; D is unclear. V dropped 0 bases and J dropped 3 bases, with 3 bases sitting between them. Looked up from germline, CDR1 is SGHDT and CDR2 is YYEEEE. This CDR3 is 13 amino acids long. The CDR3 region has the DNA TGTGCCAGCAGCTTGGGGTACACCGGGGAGCTGTTTTTT. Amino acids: CASSLGYTGELFF.

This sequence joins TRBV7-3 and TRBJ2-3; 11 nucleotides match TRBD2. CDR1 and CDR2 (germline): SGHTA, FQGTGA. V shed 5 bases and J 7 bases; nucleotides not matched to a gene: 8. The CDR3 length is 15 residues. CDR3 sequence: CASSPGTSGAYTQYF. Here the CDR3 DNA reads TGTGCCAGCAGCCCCGGGACTAGCGGAGCCTATACGCAGTATTTT.

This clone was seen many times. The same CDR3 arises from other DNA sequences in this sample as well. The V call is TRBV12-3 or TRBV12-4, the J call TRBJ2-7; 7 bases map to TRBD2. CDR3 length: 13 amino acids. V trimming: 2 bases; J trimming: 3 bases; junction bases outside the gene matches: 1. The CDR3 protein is CASSLTGGYEQYF. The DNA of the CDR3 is TGTGCCAGCAGTTTAACGGGAGGCTACGAGCAGTACTTC.

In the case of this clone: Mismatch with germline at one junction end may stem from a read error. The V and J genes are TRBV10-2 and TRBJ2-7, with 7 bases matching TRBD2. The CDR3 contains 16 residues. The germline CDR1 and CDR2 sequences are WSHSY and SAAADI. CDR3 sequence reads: CASREVPAGLPYQQYF. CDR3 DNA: TGCGCCAGCAGGGAGGTTCCAGCGGGACTTCCCTACCAGCAGTACTTC.

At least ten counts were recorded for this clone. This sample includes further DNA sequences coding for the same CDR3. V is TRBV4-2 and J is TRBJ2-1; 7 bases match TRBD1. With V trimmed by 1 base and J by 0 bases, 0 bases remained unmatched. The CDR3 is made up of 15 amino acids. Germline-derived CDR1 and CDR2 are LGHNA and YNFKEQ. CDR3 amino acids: CASSQGQGSYNEQFF. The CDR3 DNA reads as TGTGCCAGCAGCCAAGGACAGGGCTCCTACAATGAGCAGTTCTTC.

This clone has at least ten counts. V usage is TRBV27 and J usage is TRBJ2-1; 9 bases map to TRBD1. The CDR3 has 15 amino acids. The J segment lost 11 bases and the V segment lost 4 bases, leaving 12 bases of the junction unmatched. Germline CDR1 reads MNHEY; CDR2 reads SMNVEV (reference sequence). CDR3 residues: CASSYTQGALSKQFF. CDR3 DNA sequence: TGTGCCAGCAGTTACACACAGGGGGCGCTTAGTAAGCAGTTCTTC.

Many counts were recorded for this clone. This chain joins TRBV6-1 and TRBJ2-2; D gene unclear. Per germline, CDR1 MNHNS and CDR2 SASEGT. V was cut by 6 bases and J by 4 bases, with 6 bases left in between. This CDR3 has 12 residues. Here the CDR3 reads CASRKTTGELFF. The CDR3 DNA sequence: TGTGCCAGCAGAAAAACCACCGGGGAGCTGTTTTTT.

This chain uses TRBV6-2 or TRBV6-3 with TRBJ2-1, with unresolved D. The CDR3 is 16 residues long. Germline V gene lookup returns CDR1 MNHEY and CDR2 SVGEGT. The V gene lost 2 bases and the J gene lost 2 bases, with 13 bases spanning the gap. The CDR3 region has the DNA TGTGCCAGCAGTTACAGGGAATGGAGTACCTACAATGAGCAGTTCTTC. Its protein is CASSYREWSTYNEQFF.

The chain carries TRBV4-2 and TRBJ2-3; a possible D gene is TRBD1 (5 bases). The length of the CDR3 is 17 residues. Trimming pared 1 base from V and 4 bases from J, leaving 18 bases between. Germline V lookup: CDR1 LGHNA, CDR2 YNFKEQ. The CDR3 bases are TGTGCCAGCAGCCAAGGAACAGGTTCGGGTGGCGCAGATACGCAGTATTTT. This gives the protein CASSQGTGSGGADTQYF.

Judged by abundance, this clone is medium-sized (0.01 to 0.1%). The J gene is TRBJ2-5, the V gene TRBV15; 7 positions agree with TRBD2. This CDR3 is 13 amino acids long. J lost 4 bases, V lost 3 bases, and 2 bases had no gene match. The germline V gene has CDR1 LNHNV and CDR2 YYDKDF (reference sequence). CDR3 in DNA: TGTGCCACCAGCAGGATAGCGGGAGAGACCCAGTACTTC. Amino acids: CATSRIAGETQYF.